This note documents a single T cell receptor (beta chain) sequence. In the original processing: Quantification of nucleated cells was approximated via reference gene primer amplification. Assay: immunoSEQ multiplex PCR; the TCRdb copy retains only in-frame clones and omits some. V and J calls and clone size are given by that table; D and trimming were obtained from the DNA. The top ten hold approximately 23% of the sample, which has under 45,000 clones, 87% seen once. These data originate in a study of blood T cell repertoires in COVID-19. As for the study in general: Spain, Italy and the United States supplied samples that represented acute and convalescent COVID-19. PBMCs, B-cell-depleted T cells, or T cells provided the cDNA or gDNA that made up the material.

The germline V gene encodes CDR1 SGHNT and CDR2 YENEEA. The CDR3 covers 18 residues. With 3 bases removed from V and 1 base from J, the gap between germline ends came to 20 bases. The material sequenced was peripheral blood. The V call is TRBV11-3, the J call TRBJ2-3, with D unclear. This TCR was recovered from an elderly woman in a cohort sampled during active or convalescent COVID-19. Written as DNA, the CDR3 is TGTGCCAGCAGCTTCCGATTCGTAGTTGATCCACGCACAGATACGCAGTATTTT. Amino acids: CASSFRFVVDPRTDTQYF.